The next 28 T cell receptor beta chains were all read from a single sample in a study of T cell responses to AZD1222 COVID-19 vaccine. Only in-frame clones appear in the TCRdb table, and some are missing; sequencing was by immunoSEQ multiplex PCR. The sample shows 100,000 or so clones, about 81% of them seen only once. The sample here was peripheral blood, taken on day 0 of AZD1222 vaccination. The receptors originated from an adult in good health.

This chain joins TRBV5-1 and TRBJ2-5; a possible D gene is TRBD2 (6 bases). Germline V gene sequence: CDR1 SGHRS, CDR2 YFSETQ. This CDR3 comprises 14 residues. The V gene lost 4 bases and the J gene lost 5 bases, with 15 bases spanning the gap. The CDR3 sequence is CASSLGLASETQYF. The CDR3 region has the DNA TGCGCCAGCAGCCTGGGGCTAGCGAGCGAGACCCAGTACTTC. Variable domain in full (rest from reference TRBV5-1 and TRBJ2-5): KAGVTQTPRYLIKTRGQQVTLSCSPISGHRSVSWYQQTPGQGLQFLFEYFSETQRNKGNFPGRFSGRQFSNSRSEMNVSTLELGDSALYLCASSLGLASETQYFGPGTRLLVL.

The chain couples TRBV5-8 to TRBJ2-7; D not certain. The CDR3 is 13 amino acids. V shed 2 bases and J shed 5 bases, with 11 bases lying between them. Germline-derived CDR1 and CDR2 are SGHTS and YDEGEE. The CDR3 sequence is CASSFRRAHEQYF. DNA of the CDR3: TGTGCCAGCAGCTTCCGACGGGCCCACGAGCAGTACTTC. Variable domain in full (rest from reference TRBV5-8 and TRBJ2-7): EAGVTQSPTHLIKTRGQQATLRCSPISGHTSVYWYQQALGLGLQFLLWYDEGEERNRGNFPPRFSGRQFPNYSSELNVNALELEDSALYLCASSFRRAHEQYFGPGTRLTVT.

J is TRBJ2-3 and V is TRBV24-1, with 9 bases aligning to TRBD2. This CDR3 region has 16 residues. Germline CDR1 KGHDR, CDR2 SFDVKD. V gave up 4 bases and J gave up 2 bases; unmatched junction bases: 6. CDR3 amino acids: CATSDPSGGSTDTQYF. The DNA for the CDR3 is TGTGCCACCAGTGACCCGAGCGGGGGGTCCACAGATACGCAGTATTTT.

The chain is built from TRBV5-4 and TRBJ1-2, with D possibly TRBD1 on 5 matching bases. V was shortened by 4 bases and J by 2 bases, with 12 bases between the two germline ends. The CDR3 is made up of 14 amino acids. Germline CDR1 is SGHNT and CDR2 is YYREEE (reference sequence). CDR3: CASSPLQGNYGYTF. The CDR3 coding sequence is TGTGCCAGCAGCCCTCTCCAGGGAAACTATGGCTACACCTTC. Full variable domain (remainder filled in from reference TRBV5-4 and TRBJ1-2): ETGVTQSPTHLIKTRGQQVTLRCSSQSGHNTVSWYQQALGQGPQFIFQYYREEENGRGNFPPRFSGLQFPNYSSELNVNALELDDSALYLCASSPLQGNYGYTFGSGTRLTVV.

The chain couples TRBV6-5 to TRBJ1-6; 8 nucleotides line up with TRBD1. Looked up from germline, CDR1 is MNHEY and CDR2 is SVGAGI. The trim removed 7 bases at V and 7 bases at J, leaving 9 bases unmatched. The CDR3 totals 15 residues. CDR3 nucleotides: TGTGCCAGCACTCCACTGACAGGGGAAAATTCACCCCTCCACTTT. Translating gives CASTPLTGENSPLHF.

This chain joins TRBV3-1 (or the pseudogene TRBV3-2) and TRBJ1-1, with D perhaps TRBD1 (5 bases). V was shortened by 4 bases and J by 5 bases, with 14 bases between the two germline ends. This CDR3 spans 14 amino acids. In germline, CDR1 is LGHDT, CDR2 YNNKEL (reference sequence). Here the CDR3 reads CASSRGEVRTEAFF. The CDR3 DNA follows: TGTGCCAGCAGCCGGGGGGAAGTGAGGACTGAAGCTTTCTTT.

This clone was found a few times. The chain has TRBV5-4 and TRBJ1-2; D is unclear. The CDR3 extends over 14 amino acids. Trimming removed 3 bases from V and 5 bases from J, with 14 bases in between. Germline V gives CDR1 SGHNT, CDR2 YYREEE (reference sequence). This chain's CDR3 is CASSSDRAAYGYTF. In nucleotides, the CDR3 is TGTGCCAGCAGCTCGGACCGTGCCGCGTATGGCTACACCTTC.

The genes are TRBV5-6 and TRBJ2-4; TRBD1 matches 7 bases. V lost 2 bases to trimming and J lost 9 bases; unmatched junction nucleotides: 8. The CDR3 runs to 14 residues. The germline gives CDR1 SGHDT, CDR2 YYEEEE. CDR3 in amino acids: CASSFDRALGIQYF. CDR3 nucleotides: TGTGCCAGCAGCTTTGACAGGGCGCTGGGCATTCAGTACTTC.

V and J are TRBV6-6 and TRBJ1-4; 8 positions match TRBD1. CDR1 and CDR2 from the germline V gene are MNHNY and SVGAGI (reference sequence). The CDR3 is 15 residues long. V was pared by 5 bases and J by 2 bases, with 4 bases of the junction left unmatched. In nucleotides, the CDR3 is TGTGCCAGCAGTGATCCAGGGGGCACTAATGAAAAACTGTTTTTT. Its translation: CASSDPGGTNEKLFF.

The rearrangement joins TRBV4-3 to TRBJ2-5; 7 nucleotides line up with TRBD1. This CDR3 comprises 15 residues. The trim removed 4 bases at V and 5 bases at J, leaving 10 bases unmatched. Germline V gives CDR1 LGHNA, CDR2 YSLEER. CDR3 sequence: CASSPTGSFFETQYF. CDR3 nucleotide sequence: TGCGCCAGCAGCCCGACAGGGAGTTTTTTCGAGACCCAGTACTTC.

This clone was observed a handful of times. V gene TRBV3-1 (or the pseudogene TRBV3-2) combines with J gene TRBJ2-3; the match to TRBD2 covers 9 bases. This CDR3 is 16 amino acids long. Per the germline V gene, CDR1 is LGHDT and CDR2 is YNNKEL (reference sequence). V lost 4 bases, J lost 4 bases, and 9 bases stayed unmatched. CDR3 region: CASSLLAGGPADTQYF. CDR3 DNA: TGTGCCAGCAGCCTGCTGGCGGGGGGGCCTGCAGATACGCAGTATTTT.

The V gene is TRBV14, the J gene TRBJ2-2; 9 bases are shared with TRBD1. CDR3 size: 16 residues. Germline lookup yields CDR1 SGHDN and CDR2 FVKESK. J gave up 4 bases and V 1 base, and 4 bases lay outside the gene matches. The CDR3 sequence: CASSQGGTGFTGELFF. CDR3 nucleotides: TGTGCCAGCAGCCAAGGGGGGACAGGGTTCACCGGGGAGCTGTTTTTT.

This rearrangement joins TRBV5-1 to TRBJ2-3; 8 bases agree with TRBD1. V dropped 1 base and J dropped 3; count of bases not matched to a gene: 4. This CDR3 comprises 15 residues. In germline, CDR1 is SGHRS, CDR2 YFSETQ. The DNA of the CDR3 is TGCGCCAGCAGCTTGACAGGGGGTGTAACAGATACGCAGTATTTT. Translation gives CASSLTGGVTDTQYF.

The CDR3: CASSLGSGLNTEAFF. In nucleotides, the CDR3 is TGCGCCAGCAGCTTGGGTTCAGGTTTGAACACTGAAGCTTTCTTT. The chain employs TRBV5-1 and TRBJ1-1; D is undetermined. Trimming removed 0 bases from V and 0 bases from J, with 9 bases in between. Germline-derived CDR1 and CDR2 are SGHRS and YFSETQ. The CDR3 is 15 residues long. Combining the CDR3 with reference TRBV5-1 and TRBJ1-1 gives the whole variable domain KAGVTQTPRYLIKTRGQQVTLSCSPISGHRSVSWYQQTPGQGLQFLFEYFSETQRNKGNFPGRFSGRQFSNSRSEMNVSTLELGDSALYLCASSLGSGLNTEAFFGQGTRLTVV.

This chain uses TRBV7-9 with TRBJ1-2; D not resolved. Between the trimmed V and J ends, which lost 5 bases and 7 bases, there was a span of 5 bases. The CDR3 is 10 amino acids. In germline, CDR1 is SEHNR, CDR2 FQNEAQ (reference sequence). The CDR3 sequence: CASSQAGYTF. The CDR3 coding sequence is TGTGCCAGCAGCCAAGCTGGCTACACCTTC.

The chain joins TRBV5-4 to TRBJ2-3; 10 bases agree with TRBD2. CDR1 is SGHNT, CDR2 YYREEE, per germline (reference sequence). The CDR3 contains 16 residues. V dropped 3 bases and J dropped 4; count of bases not matched to a gene: 8. The CDR3 DNA follows: TGTGCCAGCAGCTCCTCAAGCGGGGGGGCCGCAGATACGCAGTATTTT. Encoded protein: CASSSSSGGAADTQYF. Using reference TRBV5-4 and TRBJ2-3 for the parts outside the CDR3, the full variable domain is ETGVTQSPTHLIKTRGQQVTLRCSSQSGHNTVSWYQQALGQGPQFIFQYYREEENGRGNFPPRFSGLQFPNYSSELNVNALELDDSALYLCASSSSSGGAADTQYFGPGTRLTVL.

V usage is TRBV10-3 and J usage is TRBJ1-6; unclear D gene. CDR3 length: 13 residues. Trimming stripped 8 bases from V and 7 bases from J, with 12 bases between. Germline CDR1 and CDR2: ENHRY and SYGVKD. This CDR3 is CAIALGGNSPLHF. As DNA, the CDR3 is TGTGCCATCGCCCTGGGCGGGAATTCACCCCTCCACTTT.

This clone was detected once. The chain combines TRBV7-8 with TRBJ1-2; TRBD1 matches 9 bases. Germline lookup yields CDR1 SGHVS and CDR2 FQNEAQ. Trimming took 3 bases from V and 6 from J; bases not matched to a gene: 5. The CDR3 runs to 14 residues. CDR3 nucleotide sequence: TGTGCCAGCAGCTTCCGGGACAGGGCCGATGGCTACACCTTC. Translated: CASSFRDRADGYTF.

This rearrangement joins TRBV30 to TRBJ2-7; 10 positions match TRBD1. CDR3 size: 15 residues. V lost 2 bases and J lost 0; bases outside the gene matches: 4. CDR1 and CDR2 from the germline V gene are GTSNPN and SVGIG (reference sequence). The CDR3 loop reads CAWSRTGGFSYEQYF. The DNA for the CDR3 is TGTGCCTGGAGTAGGACAGGGGGTTTCTCCTACGAGCAGTACTTC.

The chain is built from TRBV5-1 and TRBJ2-5; D is ambiguous. Germline V gene sequence: CDR1 SGHRS, CDR2 YFSETQ. There are 13 residues in the CDR3. The germline V and J ends were trimmed by 3 bases and 5 bases, with 11 bases remaining between them. This chain's CDR3 is CASSSSPMETQYF. DNA of the CDR3: TGCGCCAGCAGCTCCTCCCCGATGGAGACCCAGTACTTC. Using reference TRBV5-1 and TRBJ2-5 for the parts outside the CDR3, the full variable domain is KAGVTQTPRYLIKTRGQQVTLSCSPISGHRSVSWYQQTPGQGLQFLFEYFSETQRNKGNFPGRFSGRQFSNSRSEMNVSTLELGDSALYLCASSSSPMETQYFGPGTRLLVL.

The V and J genes are TRBV4-2 and TRBJ2-2; no firm D call. CDR3 length equals 16 residues. The germline V and J ends were trimmed by 0 bases and 0 bases, with 8 bases remaining between them. Germline CDR1 reads LGHNA; CDR2 reads YNFKEQ. The CDR3 sequence: CASSQDPRPNTGELFF. CDR3 bases: TGTGCCAGCAGCCAAGACCCTAGACCGAACACCGGGGAGCTGTTTTTT.

The chain has TRBV15 and TRBJ1-1; D is uncertain. The CDR3 runs 13 residues. The germline V and J ends were trimmed by 6 bases and 1 base, with 9 bases remaining between them. CDR1 and CDR2 from the germline V gene are LNHNV and YYDKDF (reference sequence). DNA of the CDR3: TGTGCCACCAGTCGGCTACCGAACACTGAAGCTTTCTTT. Translation: CATSRLPNTEAFF.

V is TRBV1 and J is TRBJ2-3; the table's D call of TRBD2 was not tested on the DNA. TRBV1 constitutes a pseudogene. The CDR3 spans 15 residues. CDR3: CTSSQLRQSTDTQYF. The CDR3 DNA reads as TGCACCAGCAGCCAACTGCGCCAAAGCACAGATACGCAGTATTTT.

This clone was seen once. J is TRBJ2-3 and V is TRBV7-2; 10 positions match TRBD2. CDR3 length: 15 residues. CDR1 and CDR2 (germline): SGHTA, FQGNSA. After removal of 5 bases from V and 0 bases from J, the junction contained 2 bases not matched to a gene. The chain's CDR3 is CASSQGLASTDTQYF. CDR3 nucleotides: TGTGCCAGCAGCCAGGGACTAGCGAGCACAGATACGCAGTATTTT.

This clone occurred a few times. V and J are TRBV7-6 and TRBJ2-2; D possibly corresponds to TRBD2 (7 bases). CDR3 length: 15 amino acids. V was cut by 3 bases and J by 4 bases, with 12 bases left in between. Germline CDR1 is SGHVS and CDR2 is FNYEAQ. CDR3 sequence reads: CASSLGGGGTGELFF. The CDR3 DNA reads TGTGCCAGCAGCTTGGGAGGGGGAGGCACCGGGGAGCTGTTTTTT.

The genes are TRBV15 and TRBJ1-2; 9 bases line up with TRBD1. The CDR3 covers 16 residues. V shed 2 bases, J shed 2 bases, and the junction held 6 bases outside the gene matches. CDR1 LNHNV and CDR2 YYDKDF come from the germline V gene (reference sequence). CDR3 nucleotide sequence: TGTGCCACCAGCAGATTTAAGACAGGGGGAAACTATGGCTACACCTTC. This translates into CATSRFKTGGNYGYTF.

The V gene is TRBV30, the J gene TRBJ1-2; perhaps TRBD1 as D (5 bases). Germline CDR1 and CDR2: GTSNPN and SVGIG (reference sequence). The germline V and J ends were trimmed by 4 bases and 7 bases, with 16 bases remaining between them. The CDR3 extends over 13 amino acids. CDR3 sequence reads: CAWNPRDGLGYTF. The CDR3 DNA follows: TGTGCCTGGAACCCCCGGGACGGGCTTGGCTACACCTTC.

This clone was observed a handful of times. This sequence joins TRBV9 and TRBJ2-7; tentative D call: TRBD2 (5 bases). The germline V gene has CDR1 SGDLS and CDR2 YYNGEE. CDR3 size: 13 residues. Trimming removed 1 base at V and 7 bases at J, with 12 bases between. The CDR3 region is CASSVNLAGEQYF. The CDR3 coding sequence is TGTGCCAGCAGCGTAAACCTCGCGGGTGAGCAGTACTTC.